This TCR beta chain is drawn from a study of blood T cell repertoires in COVID-19 (dated by TCRdb to about 2020). In terms of the full investigation: Samples from collaborators originated in the United States, Italy and Spain and spanned both the acute and convalescent phases of COVID-19. Samples came from the ongoing ImmuneRACE study (first 160 participants) plus 1,254 subjects from 6 global collaborators. Deeply sampled blood TCRbeta repertoires from subjects exposed to, actively infected with, or recovered from COVID-19 were included in the dataset. HLA class I and class II types, where available, came from metadata supplied by the sample provider rather than from assay-based typing. A freely available public database, intended as a resource for researchers studying the immune response to SARS-CoV-2, is where the repertoires were released. The sample metadata nearly always contained a de-identified subject ID, COVID-19 status, age in years and sex. The prospective study material was composed of cDNA or gDNA derived from T cells, B-cell-depleted T cells, or PBMCs.

A note on this clone: What this receptor recognizes is not known. Base qualities are not provided; no much larger clone lies one nucleotide away.

Compared with germline, V lacks 4 bases and J lacks 1 base; bases without a gene match: 20. The CDR3, from cysteine to phenylalanine, totals 20 residues. Only CDR3 DNA remains: 60 bases, in frame from the first base. The germline V gene gives CDR1 as SGDLS and CDR2 as YYNGEE. One collaborating source in Seattle enrolled patients while the patients were actively infected and followed the patients over time throughout the course of disease. Whole blood was collected in K2EDTA tubes by collaborating institutions according to the institutions' own protocols. For TCRbeta analysis, collaborators shipped samples in one of three forms: frozen whole blood, isolated PBMCs, or DNA extracted from either of those sample types. TCRbeta CDR3 regions were amplified from genomic DNA using the immunoSEQ Assay, a bias-controlled multiplex PCR. Turning to the authors' computational methods: Nucleated cell counts per sample were estimated from amplification of reference gene primers within the assay. To quantify the absolute abundance of each unique TCRbeta CDR3 rearrangement, sequence reads were collapsed and filtered. Productive Simpson clonality was computed per sample as the square root of Simpson's diversity index over productive rearrangements. TCRdb holds this immuneACCESS table with in-frame rearrangements only. Some clones are missing; in checked studies, unresolved V genes explain under half, and the rest has no known cause. The V and J calls and clone size were taken over from that table, and D and trimming were inferred from the DNA. The sample table contains 90,000 to 100,000 clones; only one count was recorded for roughly 87% of them. Around 19% of the sample belongs to the ten largest clones.

Results the study describes overall, beyond this receptor: How much clinical and demographic metadata was included differed by source and by participant, and the metadata was provided uncurated.

The sequence came from a woman aged 60 to 75 with COVID-19, enrolled during active disease. The chain is assembled from TRBV9 and TRBJ1-5; 7 bases in the middle match TRBD1. The sequenced sample consisted of peripheral blood. The nucleotides read TGTGCCAGCAGCCCCCCCAAGACGGAGGAGGACAGGATCAGCAATCAGCCCCAGCATTTT. Translation gives CASSPPKTEEDRISNQPQHF.